These 12 T cell receptor beta chains share one sample of origin, sequenced in a study of response to subunit inactivated influenza vaccine. TCRdb redid the calling of the RT-PCR reads with MiXCR, one entry per CDR3 protein. The data show 170,000 or so distinct CDR3 sequences, roughly a tenth seen once. The specimen comprised CD8+ T cells sorted from PBMCs, sampled about 23 months after vaccination. The receptors here all came from a man in his fifties or sixties who received an inactivated influenza vaccine.

CDR3 DNA: TGTGCCAGCAGCCAGGCGGAACACGTGAACACTGAAGCTTTCTTT. It encodes CASSQAEHVNTEAFF. This chain joins TRBV4-2 and TRBJ1-1, with D unclear. V lost 3 bases, J lost 0 bases, and 11 bases lay in between. The germline gives CDR1 LGHNA, CDR2 YNFKEQ. The CDR3 runs 15 residues.

This rearrangement joins TRBV4-3 to TRBJ2-3; 8 positions match TRBD2. The germline V gene has CDR1 LGHNA and CDR2 YSLEER. The CDR3 contains 17 residues. J was trimmed by 4 bases and V by 4 bases; bases with no gene match: 13. The CDR3 loop is CASSPLGPRGVADTQYF. Written as DNA, the CDR3 is TGCGCCAGCAGCCCACTCGGACCGCGGGGGGTAGCAGATACGCAGTATTTT.

J is TRBJ1-2 and V is TRBV5-1, with TRBD1 identical over 12 bases. The CDR3 totals 16 residues. Germline V gives CDR1 SGHRS, CDR2 YFSETQ. V shed 4 bases, J shed 7 bases, and the junction held 11 bases outside the gene matches. This chain's CDR3 is CASSEGQGAHFLGYTF. The CDR3 nucleotides are TGCGCCAGCAGCGAGGGACAGGGGGCGCATTTTCTTGGCTACACCTTC. The full variable domain, in which reference TRBV5-1 and TRBJ1-2 provide the parts outside the CDR3, is KAGVTQTPRYLIKTRGQQVTLSCSPISGHRSVSWYQQTPGQGLQFLFEYFSETQRNKGNFPGRFSGRQFSNSRSEMNVSTLELGDSALYLCASSEGQGAHFLGYTFGSGTRLTVV.

In this sample, this clonotype turned up a few times. This sequence joins TRBV6-5 and TRBJ2-7, with 8 bases identical to TRBD1. The CDR3 spans 15 residues. V was pared by 4 bases and J by 5 bases, with 10 bases of the junction left unmatched. Germline loops: CDR1 MNHEY, CDR2 SVGAGI. The CDR3 region is CASSSTGVEFHEQYF. The CDR3 bases are TGTGCCAGCAGTTCGACAGGGGTGGAATTCCACGAGCAGTACTTC.

This clonotype was detected only a few times. The chain links TRBV5-1 to TRBJ2-7; 10 positions match TRBD2. CDR3 length: 14 amino acids. The V segment lost 3 bases and the J segment 4 bases; nucleotides outside the gene matches: 4. Germline V CDR1 and CDR2: SGHRS, YFSETQ. The DNA of the CDR3 is TGCGCCAGCAGCTCTAGCGGGAGCGGTTACGAGCAGTACTTC. This encodes CASSSSGSGYEQYF.

This clonotype turned up a few times. V is TRBV6-1 and J is TRBJ2-7, with TRBD2 matching over 11 bases. This CDR3 is built from 17 residues. V lost 4 bases, J lost 7 bases, and 15 bases stayed unmatched. CDR1 is MNHNS, CDR2 SASEGT, per germline. This CDR3 is CASSAYPGTSGGVEQYF. In DNA, the CDR3 is TGTGCCAGCAGTGCTTACCCCGGGACTAGCGGTGGGGTGGAGCAGTACTTC.

This clonotype was picked up a small number of times. For the CDR3, the DNA is TGTGCCATCAGTGAGTCCGGCACTTACCAAGAGACCCAGTACTTC. The encoded protein is CAISESGTYQETQYF. V gene TRBV10-3 combines with J gene TRBJ2-5; no clear D gene. The germline V gene encodes CDR1 ENHRY and CDR2 SYGVKD. The V end was cut by 0 bases, the J end by 0 bases, with 8 bases between. The CDR3 extends over 15 amino acids.

The chain links TRBV20-1 to TRBJ2-3; 13 positions agree with TRBD2. The germline gives CDR1 DFQATT, CDR2 SNEGSKA (reference sequence). Trimming cost V 4 bases and J 3 bases; bases outside gene matches: 4. The CDR3 runs to 15 residues. Here the CDR3 DNA reads TGCAGTGCTAAGGGGACTAGCGGGATTACAGATACGCAGTATTTT. Protein product: CSAKGTSGITDTQYF.

This clonotype has only a few counts. The V gene is TRBV20-1, the J gene TRBJ1-1; D call uncertain. This CDR3 comprises 12 residues. Trimming stripped 6 bases from V and 1 base from J, with 9 bases between. Germline V gives CDR1 DFQATT, CDR2 SNEGSKA (reference sequence). The CDR3 reads CSANERNTEAFF. The CDR3 DNA is TGCAGTGCAAACGAACGGAACACTGAAGCTTTCTTT.

The chain's CDR3 is CASSLDYRGRSYNEQFF. The CDR3 nucleotides read TGTGCCAGCAGCTTAGATTACAGGGGAAGGTCCTACAATGAGCAGTTCTTC. The V and J genes are TRBV11-2 and TRBJ2-1, with TRBD1 matching over 7 bases. CDR3 size: 17 residues. Germline V gene sequence: CDR1 SGHAT, CDR2 FQNNGV. V shed 0 bases and J 1 base; nucleotides not matched to a gene: 6.

The chain employs TRBV2 and TRBJ2-1, with TRBD2 matching 8 bases. V dropped 8 bases and J dropped 2; count of bases not matched to a gene: 8. CDR3 size: 15 residues. Germline CDR1 reads SNHLY; CDR2 reads FYNNEI. CDR3 protein: CASRSGRNPYNEQFF. The CDR3 nucleotides are TGTGCCAGCCGCAGCGGGAGAAATCCCTACAATGAGCAGTTCTTC.

This clonotype was detected a few times. The rearrangement links TRBV15 to TRBJ2-2, with 9 bases identical to TRBD2. The trim removed 0 bases at V and 1 base at J, leaving 12 bases unmatched. Germline CDR1 is LNHNV and CDR2 is YYDKDF (reference sequence). The CDR3 runs 20 residues. CDR3: CATSRDGYGSGSMNTGELFF. CDR3 nucleotide sequence: TGTGCCACCAGCAGAGATGGGTACGGTAGCGGGAGTATGAACACCGGGGAGCTGTTTTTT.